This T cell receptor beta chain stems from a study of blood T cell repertoires in COVID-19. The protocol was immunoSEQ multiplex PCR, while the TCRdb copy is restricted to in-frame clones and leaves out a portion. The table records some 150,000 clones, about 85% of them present only once. The source is a man aged 60 to 75 with COVID-19, enrolled during active disease. The source material was peripheral blood.

In DNA, the CDR3 is TGTGCCAGCTCACCACCGGTAGCGGGAGTTACCGGGGAGCTGTTTTTT. The encoded protein is CASSPPVAGVTGELFF. The chain employs TRBV18 and TRBJ2-2; 9 bases line up with TRBD2. The CDR3 is made up of 16 amino acids. The V segment lost 0 bases and the J segment 5 bases; nucleotides outside the gene matches: 4. From germline, CDR1 is KGHSH and CDR2 LQKENI.